A selection of T cell receptor beta chains follows, all from one sample in a study of blood T cell repertoires in COVID-19. Profiling relied on immunoSEQ multiplex PCR, and the TCRdb table lists in-frame clones only, not all of them. The sample comprises approximately 15,000 clones, around 82% of which are singletons, and approximately 15% rests with the top ten. The sample consisted of peripheral blood. The receptors come from a human donor in a cohort sampled during active COVID-19. CDR3s include the opening cysteine and the closing phenylalanine or tryptophan. A D gene is named only where the DNA matches it firmly. Only some rows state a clone size, as once, few, many or a class for expanded clones.

d_gene: NA
abundance: NA
j_gene: TRBJ1-1
v_gene: TRBV7-9
CDR3nt: TGTGCCAGCTTCCTCGCGGCGGGGACTGAAGCTTTCTTT
CDR3aa: CASFLAAGTEAFF

d_gene: NA
abundance: NA
j_gene: TRBJ1-2
v_gene: TRBV5-4
CDR3nt: TGTGCCAGCAGCTTGGGACAGGATCCTTCCCCTTATGGCTACACCTTC
CDR3aa: CASSLGQDPSPYGYTF

d_gene: NA
abundance: NA
j_gene: TRBJ2-3
v_gene: TRBV2
CDR3nt: TGTGCCAGCAGTGAAGCGTACGGCAGGGGCACAGATACGCAGTATTTT
CDR3aa: CASSEAYGRGTDTQYF

d_gene: NA
abundance: NA
j_gene: TRBJ2-1
v_gene: TRBV27
CDR3nt: TGTGCCAGTTTGATTGTCGGGCAGGGATCTACCAATGAGCAGTTCTTC
CDR3aa: CASLIVGQGSTNEQFF

d_gene: NA
abundance: NA
j_gene: TRBJ1-5
v_gene: TRBV6-1
CDR3nt: TGTGCCAGCAGTGATCGGTTTGGAGGGGCGAGAGGTAATCAGCCCCAGCATTTT
CDR3aa: CASSDRFGGARGNQPQHF

d_gene: NA
abundance: NA
j_gene: TRBJ1-5
v_gene: TRBV7-9
CDR3nt: TGTGCCAGCAGCCCCCGTGGCCTGGGCAATCAGCCCCAGCATTTT
CDR3aa: CASSPRGLGNQPQHF

d_gene: NA
abundance: few
j_gene: TRBJ2-3
v_gene: TRBV5-6
CDR3nt: TGTGCCAGCAGCTCAACCCCGGGTAGTATTGTCACAGATACGCAGTATTTT
CDR3aa: CASSSTPGSIVTDTQYF

d_gene: NA
abundance: NA
j_gene: TRBJ2-7
v_gene: TRBV7-2
CDR3nt: TGTGCCAGCAGCTTGTCCGGGGGAGGAAACGAGCAGTACTTC
CDR3aa: CASSLSGGGNEQYF

d_gene: NA
abundance: few
j_gene: TRBJ1-1
v_gene: TRBV6-5
CDR3nt: TGTGCCGCACTGAGGCAGGGAAAGAACACTGAAGCTTTCTTT
CDR3aa: CAALRQGKNTEAFF

d_gene: NA
abundance: NA
j_gene: TRBJ2-6
v_gene: TRBV5-6
CDR3nt: TGTGCCAGCAGCCTTTACTCTGGGGCCAACGTCCTGACTTTC
CDR3aa: CASSLYSGANVLTF

d_gene: TRBD1
abundance: NA
j_gene: TRBJ1-4
v_gene: TRBV27
CDR3nt: TGTGCCAGCAGTCTAGGGACAGGGGGCGGAAAACTGTTTTTT
CDR3aa: CASSLGTGGGKLFF

d_gene: TRBD1
abundance: few
j_gene: TRBJ1-4
v_gene: TRBV7-9
CDR3nt: TGTGCCAGTAGACAGGGGACTGAAAAACTGTTTTTT
CDR3aa: CASRQGTEKLFF

d_gene: TRBD1
abundance: NA
j_gene: TRBJ2-1
v_gene: TRBV5-1
CDR3nt: TGCGCCAGCAGCACCGGACAGGGGGAGCAGTTCTTC
CDR3aa: CASSTGQGEQFF

d_gene: NA
abundance: NA
j_gene: TRBJ2-7
v_gene: TRBV6-2/TRBV6-3
CDR3nt: TGTGCCAGCAGCCCAGCCGGGACTCCCTCCGGGCGGTACTTC
CDR3aa: CASSPAGTPSGRYF

d_gene: NA
abundance: NA
j_gene: TRBJ2-3
v_gene: TRBV7-3
CDR3nt: TGTGCCAGCAGCTTAACACGGGTCACAGATACGCAGTATTTT
CDR3aa: CASSLTRVTDTQYF

d_gene: NA
abundance: NA
j_gene: TRBJ1-2
v_gene: TRBV5-6
CDR3nt: TGTGCCAGCAGCTTCCCCGGGAGCTATGGCTACACCTTC
CDR3aa: CASSFPGSYGYTF

d_gene: NA
abundance: NA
j_gene: TRBJ1-1
v_gene: TRBV10-3
CDR3nt: TGTGCCATCAGTGACCAGGGTATTGAAGCTTTCTTT
CDR3aa: CAISDQGIEAFF

d_gene: TRBD1
abundance: NA
j_gene: TRBJ1-2
v_gene: TRBV2
CDR3nt: TGTGCCAGCAGGACGGGACAGGGGGCAATCTATGGCTACACCTTC
CDR3aa: CASRTGQGAIYGYTF

d_gene: NA
abundance: NA
j_gene: TRBJ2-5
v_gene: TRBV5-1
CDR3nt: TGCGCCAGCAGGAGACAGGCCCTCCAAGAGACCCAGTACTTC
CDR3aa: CASRRQALQETQYF

d_gene: TRBD2
abundance: few
j_gene: TRBJ2-5
v_gene: TRBV28
CDR3nt: TGTGCCAGCAAGGGCGGGGGGGGAGAGACCCAGTACTTC
CDR3aa: CASKGGGGETQYF

d_gene: NA
abundance: few
j_gene: TRBJ1-2
v_gene: TRBV5-1
CDR3nt: TGCGCCAGCAGCTTGGGGCGCACCGGTGGAGATGGCTACACCTTC
CDR3aa: CASSLGRTGGDGYTF

d_gene: TRBD1
abundance: NA
j_gene: TRBJ1-2
v_gene: TRBV7-8
CDR3nt: TGTGCCAGCAGCAACCGGGACAGGGGCGAATTTGTCTATGGCTACACCTTC
CDR3aa: CASSNRDRGEFVYGYTF

d_gene: NA
abundance: NA
j_gene: TRBJ1-2
v_gene: TRBV19
CDR3nt: TGTGCCAGTAACTTACAGGGAAGCTATGGCTACACCTTC
CDR3aa: CASNLQGSYGYTF